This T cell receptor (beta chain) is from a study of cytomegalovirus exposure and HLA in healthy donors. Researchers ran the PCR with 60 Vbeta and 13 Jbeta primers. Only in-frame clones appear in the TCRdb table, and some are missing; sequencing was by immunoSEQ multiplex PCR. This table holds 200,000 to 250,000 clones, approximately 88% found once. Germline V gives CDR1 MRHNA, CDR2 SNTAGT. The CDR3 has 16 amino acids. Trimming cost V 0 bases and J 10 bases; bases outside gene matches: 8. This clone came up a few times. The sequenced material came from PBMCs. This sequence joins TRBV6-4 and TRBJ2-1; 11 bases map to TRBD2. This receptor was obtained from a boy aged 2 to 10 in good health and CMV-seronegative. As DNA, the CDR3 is TGTGCCAGCAGTGACTCGCCCGGGCTAGCGGGGGGAGAGCAGTTCTTC. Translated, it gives CASSDSPGLAGGEQFF.